What follows are 27 T cell receptor beta chains derived from one specimen sequenced in a study of shared clonotypes between healthy human individuals. The naive CD8 fraction comprised CD45RO-negative cells positively selected for CCR7 and excluded terminally differentiated effector memory CD45RA+ cells. Only in-frame clones appear in the TCRdb table, and some are missing; sequencing was by immunoSEQ multiplex PCR. Among about 580,000 clones listed, roughly 98% were seen once. The sample taken for sequencing was naive CD8+ T cells sorted from blood. Source of these receptors: a man aged 25-40 years in good health.

This clone showed up just once. The genes are TRBV11-2 and TRBJ2-1; 7 bases agree with TRBD1. The CDR3 runs 15 residues. Per the germline V gene, CDR1 is SGHAT and CDR2 is FQNNGV. J lost 4 bases, V lost 5 bases, and 8 bases had no gene match. The CDR3 nucleotides are TGTGCCAGCAGCGGAAGACAGGGATCTTACAATGAGCAGTTCTTC. This translates into CASSGRQGSYNEQFF.

The chain uses TRBV5-4 and TRBJ2-1; D is unresolved. Trimming stripped 0 bases from V and 3 bases from J, with 13 bases between. Germline lookup yields CDR1 SGHNT and CDR2 YYREEE (reference sequence). The CDR3 sequence is 16 residues long. The chain's CDR3 is CASSLDVASNYNEQFF. DNA for the CDR3: TGTGCCAGCAGCTTGGATGTGGCTAGTAACTACAATGAGCAGTTCTTC.

The chain couples TRBV10-3 to TRBJ2-7, with TRBD1 matching over 7 bases. The CDR3 runs to 16 residues. The V gene end was trimmed by 6 bases and the J gene end by 1 base; junction bases not matched to a gene: 12. Germline CDR1 is ENHRY and CDR2 is SYGVKD. The CDR3 bases are TGTGCCATCAGGAAAGCCCAGGGGGTAGCGTCCTACGAGCAGTACTTC. This codes for CAIRKAQGVASYEQYF.

This chain uses TRBV28 with TRBJ2-6; TRBD1 matches 12 bases. Trimming at V came to 6 bases and at J to 3 bases, leaving 3 bases not matched to a gene. The CDR3 has 16 residues. Germline values: CDR1 MDHEN, CDR2 SYDVKM. The CDR3 spells CASSGTGGGGANVLTF. The CDR3 DNA is TGTGCCAGCAGCGGGACAGGGGGCGGTGGGGCCAACGTCCTGACTTTC.

This clone has more than one count but fewer than ten. The genes are TRBV21-1 and TRBJ1-2; whether TRBD1, the table's D call, matches the DNA was not checked. TRBV21-1 counts as a pseudogene. The CDR3 is 15 amino acids. The CDR3 reads CASTKWGDGVYGYTF. The CDR3 DNA is TGTGCCAGCACCAAATGGGGCGACGGCGTTTATGGCTACACCTTC.

The chain is built from TRBV25-1 and TRBJ2-5; 8 nucleotides align to TRBD1. CDR1 and CDR2 (germline): MGHDK, SYGVNS. There are 14 residues in the CDR3. Germline trimming cut 4 bases from V and 4 bases from J; bases unmatched to any gene: 5. The CDR3: CASSATGGRETQYF. The CDR3 bases are TGTGCCAGCAGTGCAACAGGGGGACGAGAGACCCAGTACTTC.

J is TRBJ1-1 and V is TRBV5-1, with D tentatively TRBD1 (5 bases). V was trimmed by 5 bases and J by 5 bases, leaving 19 bases between them. This CDR3 region has 15 residues. The germline V gene encodes CDR1 SGHRS and CDR2 YFSETQ. In nucleotides, the CDR3 is TGCGCCAGCAGGGAAAACGGGGGTCTTAGGACTGAAGCTTTCTTT. As protein: CASRENGGLRTEAFF.

This sequence joins TRBV7-9 and TRBJ2-7, with a weak D call TRBD1 (5 bases). The CDR3 extends over 14 amino acids. Trimming pared 2 bases from V and 7 bases from J, leaving 15 bases between. Germline V gene lookup returns CDR1 SEHNR and CDR2 FQNEAQ (reference sequence). The CDR3 nucleotides read TGTGCCAGCAGCTTATCAGGGTACGATTGGGAGCAGTACTTC. Amino acids: CASSLSGYDWEQYF. Combining the CDR3 with reference TRBV7-9 and TRBJ2-7 gives the whole variable domain DTGVSQNPRHKITKRGQNVTFRCDPISEHNRLYWYRQTLGQGPEFLTYFQNEAQLEKSRLLSDRFSAERPKGSFSTLEIQRTEQGDSAMYLCASSLSGYDWEQYFGPGTRLTVT.

This chain uses TRBV6-1 with TRBJ1-2; D unresolved. The CDR3 consists of 15 residues. Germline lookup yields CDR1 MNHNS and CDR2 SASEGT. With 6 bases removed from V and 1 base from J, the gap between germline ends came to 15 bases. CDR3 amino acids: CASRPPISLNYGYTF. As DNA, the CDR3 is TGTGCCAGCAGGCCGCCGATTTCGCTTAACTATGGCTACACCTTC.

The CDR3 loop is CACQTGGHYEQYF. CDR3 DNA sequence: TGTGCCTGCCAGACAGGGGGCCACTACGAGCAGTACTTC. V gene TRBV30 combines with J gene TRBJ2-7, with 10 bases lining up with TRBD1. V lost 6 bases, J lost 3 bases, and 5 bases stayed unmatched. The germline V gene has CDR1 GTSNPN and CDR2 SVGIG (reference sequence). The CDR3 is 13 amino acids. Together with reference TRBV30 and TRBJ2-7, the CDR3 gives the full variable domain: SQTIHQWPATLVQPVGSPLSLECTVEGTSNPNLYWYRQAAGRGLQLLFYSVGIGQISSEVPQNLSASRPQDRQFILSSKKLLLSDSGFYLCACQTGGHYEQYFGPGTRLTVT.

This chain uses TRBV7-9 with TRBJ1-1, with no clear D. V was shortened by 7 bases and J by 4 bases, with 7 bases between the two germline ends. The CDR3 totals 11 residues. Germline CDR1 is SEHNR and CDR2 is FQNEAQ (reference sequence). The CDR3 DNA follows: TGTGCCAGCACACCGGGCACTGAAGCTTTCTTT. Translation gives CASTPGTEAFF. Full variable domain (outside the CDR3, taken from reference TRBV7-9 and TRBJ1-1): DTGVSQNPRHKITKRGQNVTFRCDPISEHNRLYWYRQTLGQGPEFLTYFQNEAQLEKSRLLSDRFSAERPKGSFSTLEIQRTEQGDSAMYLCASTPGTEAFFGQGTRLTVV.

This clone was picked up one time. The chain uses TRBV5-1 and TRBJ2-7, with D possibly TRBD2 on 5 matching bases. Germline V CDR1 and CDR2: SGHRS, YFSETQ. V was cut by 4 bases and J by 0 bases, with 17 bases left in between. CDR3 length: 16 amino acids. The CDR3 protein is CASSRPSGKSSYEQYF. In DNA form, the CDR3 reads TGCGCCAGCAGCCGACCGAGCGGCAAGAGCTCCTACGAGCAGTACTTC. The complete variable domain, with remaining parts taken from reference TRBV5-1 and TRBJ2-7, reads KAGVTQTPRYLIKTRGQQVTLSCSPISGHRSVSWYQQTPGQGLQFLFEYFSETQRNKGNFPGRFSGRQFSNSRSEMNVSTLELGDSALYLCASSRPSGKSSYEQYFGPGTRLTVT.

The rearrangement uses TRBV2 and TRBJ2-5; a possible D gene is TRBD2 (5 bases). The CDR3 spans 13 residues. CDR1 is SNHLY and CDR2 is FYNNEI in the germline V gene. Between the trimmed V and J ends, which lost 5 bases and 4 bases, there was a span of 11 bases. The CDR3 DNA is TGTGCCAGCAGTCCCCTGAGCGGAGAGACCCAGTACTTC. Translation: CASSPLSGETQYF.

This chain connects TRBV6-1 to TRBJ2-7, with D unclear. CDR1 is MNHNS and CDR2 is SASEGT in the germline V gene. This CDR3 has 13 residues. V was cut by 10 bases and J by 2 bases, with 15 bases left in between. The CDR3 DNA sequence: TGTGCCATCTTAGGGTCCGATGCCTACGAGCAGTACTTC. Translating it yields CAILGSDAYEQYF.

V and J are TRBV25-1 and TRBJ2-1, with a tentative D call TRBD1 (5 bases). Germline V lookup: CDR1 MGHDK, CDR2 SYGVNS. This CDR3 is 17 amino acids long. V was cut by 1 base and J by 0 bases, with 13 bases left in between. The DNA for the CDR3 is TGTGCCAGCAGTGAATTGGTGTTAGGGGTCTCCTACAATGAGCAGTTCTTC. The encoded protein is CASSELVLGVSYNEQFF.

The chain is built from TRBV2 and TRBJ1-1, with 11 nucleotides matching TRBD1. V dropped 3 bases and J dropped 3; count of bases not matched to a gene: 0. The CDR3 has 14 residues. Germline assignment: CDR1 SNHLY and CDR2 FYNNEI. Here the CDR3 reads CASSEGQGDTEAFF. The DNA of the CDR3 is TGTGCCAGCAGTGAGGGACAGGGGGACACTGAAGCTTTCTTT.

For the CDR3, the DNA is TGTGCCAGCAGACAAACAGGGGGCTACGAGCAGTACTTC. It encodes CASRQTGGYEQYF. The chain links TRBV28 to TRBJ2-7; 8 nucleotides align to TRBD1. Germline V gene data show CDR1 as MDHEN and CDR2 as SYDVKM. This CDR3 contains 13 residues. V trimming: 6 bases; J trimming: 3 bases; junction bases outside the gene matches: 4.

The V call is TRBV11-3, the J call TRBJ2-1; D may be TRBD2 (6 bases). CDR3 length: 14 amino acids. The germline CDR1 and CDR2 sequences are SGHNT and YENEEA. The V gene lost 5 bases and the J gene lost 6 bases, with 14 bases spanning the gap. The CDR3 region has the DNA TGTGCCAGCAGCCCCGGGGTCGGGAGCAATGAGCAGTTCTTC. It yields the protein CASSPGVGSNEQFF.

The chain is built from TRBV6-1 and TRBJ2-3; 7 bases are shared with TRBD2. This CDR3 comprises 13 residues. Unmatched junction bases numbered 8, after V lost 9 bases and J lost 5 bases. Germline assignment: CDR1 MNHNS and CDR2 SASEGT. DNA for the CDR3: TGTGCCAGTAAGGCGGGAGTAAAAGATACGCAGTATTTT. Residues: CASKAGVKDTQYF.

The rearrangement links TRBV5-6 to TRBJ2-5; D is undetermined. CDR3 length equals 12 residues. Trimming removed 0 bases from V and 8 bases from J, with 8 bases in between. Germline V gives CDR1 SGHDT, CDR2 YYEEEE. CDR3 bases: TGTGCCAGCAGCTTGGAGCATGGAACCCAGTACTTC. The encoded protein is CASSLEHGTQYF.

The chain carries TRBV10-2 and TRBJ1-2; D is unresolved. CDR3 length: 12 residues. Germline CDR1 reads WSHSY; CDR2 reads SAAADI. The V and J ends lost 9 bases and 3 bases respectively, with 11 bases between them. The CDR3 region has the DNA TGCGCCAGTAGGGCTGTGGACTATGGCTACACCTTC. Protein: CASRAVDYGYTF.

The rearrangement links TRBV4-1 to TRBJ2-7, with D tentatively TRBD1 or TRBD2 (5 bases each). V was clipped by 1 base and J by 2 bases, with 12 bases between them. This CDR3 has 15 amino acids. CDR1 is MGHRA and CDR2 is YSYEKL in the germline V gene. The CDR3 protein is CASSQALGVTYEQYF. The DNA for the CDR3 is TGCGCCAGCAGCCAAGCTCTGGGGGTGACCTACGAGCAGTACTTC.

This clone was recorded once. The chain carries TRBV4-1 and TRBJ1-2; the D gene is possibly TRBD1 (6 bases). The CDR3 length is 15 residues. V was clipped by 1 base and J by 4 bases, with 13 bases between them. Per germline, CDR1 MGHRA and CDR2 YSYEKL. The CDR3 region is CASSQVTGPTYGYTF. The CDR3 bases are TGCGCCAGCAGCCAAGTAACAGGGCCCACCTATGGCTACACCTTC.

The chain is built from TRBV28 and TRBJ2-1; TRBD1 aligns across 7 bases. The CDR3 extends over 15 amino acids. Germline-derived CDR1 and CDR2 are MDHEN and SYDVKM. V trimming: 5 bases; J trimming: 8 bases; junction bases outside the gene matches: 12. The CDR3 here is CASSPSTRGWYEQFF. Written as DNA, the CDR3 is TGTGCCAGCAGTCCGTCAACCAGGGGGTGGTATGAGCAGTTCTTC.

V is TRBV7-9 and J is TRBJ2-5; D is perhaps TRBD2 (6 bases). Deletions cut 1 base from V and 2 bases from J, with 11 bases between. Germline V CDR1 and CDR2: SEHNR, FQNEAQ (reference sequence). This CDR3 is built from 15 residues. Here the CDR3 DNA reads TGTGCCAGCAGCTTAGTCGCGGACTATCAAGAGACCCAGTACTTC. Protein product: CASSLVADYQETQYF. Combining the CDR3 with reference TRBV7-9 and TRBJ2-5 gives the whole variable domain DTGVSQNPRHKITKRGQNVTFRCDPISEHNRLYWYRQTLGQGPEFLTYFQNEAQLEKSRLLSDRFSAERPKGSFSTLEIQRTEQGDSAMYLCASSLVADYQETQYFGPGTRLLVL.

This clone was recorded once. This chain uses TRBV4-1 with TRBJ1-1; no clear D gene. CDR1 is MGHRA, CDR2 YSYEKL, per germline. V lost 4 bases and J 3 bases, leaving 15 bases between the germline ends. The CDR3 loop spans 15 amino acids. CDR3 protein: CASSLLARGDTEAFF. The CDR3, as DNA: TGCGCCAGCAGCCTCCTAGCACGGGGTGACACTGAAGCTTTCTTT.

The chain recombines TRBV7-9 with TRBJ2-7, with a tentative D call TRBD1 (5 bases). V dropped 5 bases and J dropped 6 bases, with 17 bases sitting between them. The length of the CDR3 is 14 residues. CDR1 and CDR2 from the germline V gene are SEHNR and FQNEAQ (reference sequence). This chain's CDR3 is CASSPQGSVFEQYF. The DNA of the CDR3 is TGTGCCAGCAGCCCCCAGGGTTCCGTCTTCGAGCAGTACTTC.